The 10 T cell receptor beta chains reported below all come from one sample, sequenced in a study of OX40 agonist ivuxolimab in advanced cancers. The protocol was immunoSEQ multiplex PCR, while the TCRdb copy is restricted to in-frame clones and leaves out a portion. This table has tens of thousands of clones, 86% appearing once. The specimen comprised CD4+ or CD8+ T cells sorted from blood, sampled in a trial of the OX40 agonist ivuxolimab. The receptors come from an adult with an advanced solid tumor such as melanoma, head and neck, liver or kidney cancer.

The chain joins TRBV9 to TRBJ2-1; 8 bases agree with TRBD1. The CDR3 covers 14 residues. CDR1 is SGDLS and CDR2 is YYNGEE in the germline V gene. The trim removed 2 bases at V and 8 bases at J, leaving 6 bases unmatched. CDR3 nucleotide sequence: TGTGCCAGCAGCGTCCTGACAGGGGCGGATGAGCAGTTCTTC. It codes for CASSVLTGADEQFF. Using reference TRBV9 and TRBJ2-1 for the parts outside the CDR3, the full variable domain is DSGVTQTPKHLITATGQRVTLRCSPRSGDLSVYWYQQSLDQGLQFLIQYYNGEERAKGNILERFSAQQFPDLHSELNLSSLELGDSALYFCASSVLTGADEQFFGPGTRLTVL.

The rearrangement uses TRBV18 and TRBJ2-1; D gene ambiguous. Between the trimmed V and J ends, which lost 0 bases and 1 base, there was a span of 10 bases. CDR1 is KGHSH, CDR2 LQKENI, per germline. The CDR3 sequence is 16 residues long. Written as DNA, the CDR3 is TGTGCCAGCTCACCACCGCTTACAGTTTCCTACAATGAGCAGTTCTTC. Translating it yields CASSPPLTVSYNEQFF.

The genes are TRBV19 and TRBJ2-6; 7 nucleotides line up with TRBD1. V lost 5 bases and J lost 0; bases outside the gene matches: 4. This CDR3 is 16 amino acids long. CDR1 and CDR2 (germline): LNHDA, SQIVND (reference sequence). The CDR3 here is CASSPWDSSGANVLTF. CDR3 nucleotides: TGTGCCAGTAGTCCCTGGGACAGCTCTGGGGCCAACGTCCTGACTTTC.

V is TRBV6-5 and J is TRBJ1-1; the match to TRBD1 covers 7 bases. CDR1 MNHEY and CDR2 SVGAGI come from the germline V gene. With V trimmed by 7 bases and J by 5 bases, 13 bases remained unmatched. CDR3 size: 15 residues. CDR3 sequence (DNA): TGTGCCAGCAAATGGAGCCGACAGGGAGGGACTGAAGCTTTCTTT. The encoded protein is CASKWSRQGGTEAFF.

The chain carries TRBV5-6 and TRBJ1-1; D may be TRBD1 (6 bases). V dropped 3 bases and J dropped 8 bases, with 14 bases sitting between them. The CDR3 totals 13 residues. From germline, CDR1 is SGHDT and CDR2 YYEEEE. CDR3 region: CASSSRTANEAFF. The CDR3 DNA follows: TGTGCCAGCAGCTCCAGGACAGCAAACGAAGCTTTCTTT.

CDR3 nucleotides: TGTGCCAGCAGCTTAGTTTCAGCTCGAGACTATGAGCAGTTCTTC. Translation: CASSLVSARDYEQFF. The chain uses TRBV7-9 and TRBJ2-1, with D hard to call. Between the trimmed V and J ends, which lost 1 base and 8 bases, there was a span of 15 bases. The germline gives CDR1 SEHNR, CDR2 FQNEAQ (reference sequence). CDR3 length equals 15 residues.

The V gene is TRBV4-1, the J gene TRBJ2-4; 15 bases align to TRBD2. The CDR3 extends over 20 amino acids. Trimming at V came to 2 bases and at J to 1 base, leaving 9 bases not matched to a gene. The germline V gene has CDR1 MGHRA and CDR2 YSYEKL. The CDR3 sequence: CASSQPRTSGRAGAKNIQYF. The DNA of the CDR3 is TGCGCCAGCAGCCAACCCCGGACTAGCGGGAGGGCCGGGGCCAAAAACATTCAGTACTTC.

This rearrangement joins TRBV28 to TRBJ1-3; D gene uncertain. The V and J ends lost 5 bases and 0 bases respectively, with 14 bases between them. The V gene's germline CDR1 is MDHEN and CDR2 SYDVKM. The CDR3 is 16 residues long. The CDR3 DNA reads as TGTGCCAGCAGTCCTCCTGGGCAGAGCTCTGGAAACACCATATATTTT. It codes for CASSPPGQSSGNTIYF.

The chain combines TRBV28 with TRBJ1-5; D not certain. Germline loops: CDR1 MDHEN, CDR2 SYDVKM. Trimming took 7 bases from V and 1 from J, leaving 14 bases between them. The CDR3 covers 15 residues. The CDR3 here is CASNPLSPSNQPQHF. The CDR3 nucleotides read TGTGCCAGCAACCCATTGTCCCCAAGCAATCAGCCCCAGCATTTT.

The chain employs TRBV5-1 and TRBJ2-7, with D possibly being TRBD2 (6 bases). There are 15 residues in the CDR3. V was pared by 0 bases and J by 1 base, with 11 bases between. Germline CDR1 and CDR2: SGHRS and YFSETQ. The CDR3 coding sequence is TGCGCCAGCAGCTTGGGGCTAGCGATTTCCTACGAGCAGTACTTC. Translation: CASSLGLAISYEQYF.